Below, 18 T cell receptor beta chains from the same sample are listed, as sequenced in a study of T cells expressing NK-cell markers. TCRdb re-called the 5' RACE reads and catalogs CDR3 proteins one per entry, DNA excluded. The sample's table shows hundreds of thousands of distinct CDR3 sequences. The specimen sequenced was blood T cells: a sorted CD56 or NKG2C T cell subset, CD4+ or CD8+ T cells, or bulk PBMC T cells (not recorded which). The receptors come from a man between 18 and 29 years old in good health.

This rearrangement joins TRBV9 to TRBJ1-2. Germline V gene sequence: CDR1 SGDLS, CDR2 YYNGEE. This CDR3 comprises 13 residues. The chain's CDR3 is CASSRAAGNGYTF.

This chain joins TRBV20-1 and TRBJ2-2; the D call of TRBD1 rests on TCRdb alone, since no DNA is present to check it. The CDR3 length is 14 residues. Germline V CDR1 and CDR2: DFQATT, SNEGSKA (reference sequence). The CDR3 loop is CSASEDRVGGELFF.

The chain has TRBV4-1 and TRBJ2-5; TCRdb picks TRBD2, but there is no DNA to check that call. CDR1 and CDR2 (germline): MGHRA, YSYEKL. CDR3 length equals 21 residues. The CDR3 spells CASSTLAGGLVLNSLQETQYF.

The chain combines TRBV7-2 with TRBJ2-2; with no DNA, the TCRdb D assignment of TRBD1 cannot be verified. Germline values: CDR1 SGHTA, CDR2 FQGNSA. The CDR3 loop spans 17 amino acids. The CDR3 sequence: CASSQRGQGGNTGELFF. The full variable domain, completed using reference TRBV7-2 and TRBJ2-2, is GAGVSQSPSNKVTEKGKDVELRCDPISGHTALYWYRQSLGQGLEFLIYFQGNSAPDKSGLPSDRFSAERTGGSVSTLTIQRTQQEDSAVYLCASSQRGQGGNTGELFFGEGSRLTVL.

The V and J genes are TRBV4-2 and TRBJ2-3. The CDR3 is 18 amino acids. CDR1 and CDR2 from the germline V gene are LGHNA and YNFKEQ. CDR3 loop: CASSQVADRRAKGDTQYF.

The J gene is TRBJ1-2, the V gene TRBV19; TCRdb picks TRBD1, but there is no DNA to check that call. The germline CDR1 and CDR2 sequences are LNHDA and SQIVND (reference sequence). The length of the CDR3 is 13 residues. This CDR3 reads CASIDWGRYGYTF.

The chain has TRBV6-5 and TRBJ2-3. The CDR3 sequence is 16 residues long. CDR1 MNHEY and CDR2 SVGAGI come from the germline V gene. The CDR3 reads CASRRTTGIITDTQYF.

V usage is TRBV5-1 and J usage is TRBJ1-1. The germline V gene encodes CDR1 SGHRS and CDR2 YFSETQ. The length of the CDR3 is 14 residues. The CDR3 loop reads CASSLGQQVQPAFF.

The rearrangement joins TRBV12-3 or TRBV12-4 to TRBJ1-2; checking the TCRdb D call of TRBD1 is not possible without DNA. There are 14 residues in the CDR3. The chain's CDR3 is CASRSTGTIYGYTF.

The rearrangement uses TRBV29-1 and TRBJ2-1; the D gene TCRdb calls, TRBD2, cannot be checked with no DNA. Germline CDR1 is SQVTM and CDR2 is ANQGSEA. This CDR3 comprises 14 residues. The CDR3 sequence is CSVGPGLKYNEQFF.

The rearrangement links TRBV6-2 or TRBV6-3 to TRBJ2-1. Germline CDR1 reads MNHEY; CDR2 reads SVGEGT. The CDR3 is 14 residues long. The CDR3 spells CASNHRGPYNEQFF.

The chain links TRBV29-1 to TRBJ2-2; there is no DNA to check the TCRdb D call of TRBD2. The CDR3 has 15 amino acids. Germline lookup yields CDR1 SQVTM and CDR2 ANQGSEA. This chain's CDR3 is CSVGGSTRSTGELFF.

The chain has TRBV6-5 and TRBJ2-3. Germline V lookup: CDR1 MNHEY, CDR2 SVGAGI. The CDR3 spans 14 residues. CDR3 in amino acids: CASSSQTSTDTQYF.

The rearrangement uses TRBV4-2 and TRBJ2-1; the D gene TCRdb calls, TRBD2, cannot be checked with no DNA. This CDR3 has 16 residues. Germline values: CDR1 LGHNA, CDR2 YNFKEQ. CDR3 loop: CASSLKTSGRRNEQFF.

The J gene is TRBJ2-1, the V gene TRBV20-1; the D call of TRBD2 rests on TCRdb alone, since no DNA is present to check it. There are 16 residues in the CDR3. Germline V gene sequence: CDR1 DFQATT, CDR2 SNEGSKA (reference sequence). CDR3 sequence reads: CSARDLRGLAINEQFF.

V is TRBV5-1 and J is TRBJ2-5; TCRdb's assignment of TRBD2 cannot be checked, as there is no DNA. The V gene's germline CDR1 is SGHRS and CDR2 YFSETQ. The length of the CDR3 is 15 residues. CDR3 sequence: CASSLQREGGETQYF.

CDR3: CASTLGGSGANVLTF. This chain links TRBV12-3 or TRBV12-4 with TRBJ2-6; the TCRdb D gene call, TRBD1, has no DNA to confirm it. This CDR3 is built from 15 residues.

The J gene is TRBJ1-2, the V gene TRBV20-1. The length of the CDR3 is 16 residues. From germline, CDR1 is DFQATT and CDR2 SNEGSKA (reference sequence). This CDR3 is CSARPDGVSAYYGYTF.